This is a list of T cell receptor beta chains from one sample in a study of blood T cell repertoires in COVID-19. The repertoire was sequenced with immunoSEQ multiplex PCR; TCRdb's copy has only in-frame clones and lacks some. The sample includes around 180,000 clones, 75% to 85% seen only once; the top ten take 1.5%. Sequencing input: peripheral blood. The source is a human donor in a cohort sampled during active COVID-19. Both conserved end residues are part of each CDR3. D genes are given only for firm matches.

TRBJ1-4 | 17 | TRBV9 | TRBD1 | CASSAELTTGEGEKLFF
TRBJ2-1 | 17 | TRBV24-1 | TRBD2 | CAASASGTPRAYNEQFF
TRBJ1-6 | 16 | TRBV6-5 | NA | CASSYSNVPGRSPLHF
TRBJ1-5 | 15 | TRBV6-1 | NA | CASSETGTSGQPQHF
TRBJ2-1 | 13 | TRBV10-3 | NA | CATVASSYNEQFF
TRBJ1-4 | 14 | TRBV5-6 | NA | CASSFNGGGEKLFF
TRBJ1-1 | 17 | TRBV11-2 | TRBD1 | CASSLRGQGLMNTEAFF
TRBJ2-1 | 16 | TRBV4-3 | TRBD2 | CASSQDSSGGGNEQFF
TRBJ1-1 | 14 | TRBV3-1/TRBV3-2 | NA | CASSQVGGNTEAFF
TRBJ2-2 | 14 | TRBV6-2/TRBV6-3 | NA | CASSPGSSSGELFF
TRBJ1-1 | 15 | TRBV7-2 | NA | CASSLLLPGETEAFF
TRBJ2-3 | 16 | TRBV19 | NA | CASSIGGRYGTDTQYF
TRBJ2-7 | 14 | TRBV11-1 | TRBD1 | CASSRTDRGYEQYF
TRBJ2-7 | 15 | TRBV6-2/TRBV6-3 | NA | CASSYSQGPSYEQYF
TRBJ1-1 | 14 | TRBV18 | NA | CASSPPGGPTEAFF
TRBJ2-7 | 15 | TRBV24-1 | TRBD1 | CATSDSRTGTYEQYF
TRBJ2-3 | 14 | TRBV18 | NA | CASSPRQTTDTQYF